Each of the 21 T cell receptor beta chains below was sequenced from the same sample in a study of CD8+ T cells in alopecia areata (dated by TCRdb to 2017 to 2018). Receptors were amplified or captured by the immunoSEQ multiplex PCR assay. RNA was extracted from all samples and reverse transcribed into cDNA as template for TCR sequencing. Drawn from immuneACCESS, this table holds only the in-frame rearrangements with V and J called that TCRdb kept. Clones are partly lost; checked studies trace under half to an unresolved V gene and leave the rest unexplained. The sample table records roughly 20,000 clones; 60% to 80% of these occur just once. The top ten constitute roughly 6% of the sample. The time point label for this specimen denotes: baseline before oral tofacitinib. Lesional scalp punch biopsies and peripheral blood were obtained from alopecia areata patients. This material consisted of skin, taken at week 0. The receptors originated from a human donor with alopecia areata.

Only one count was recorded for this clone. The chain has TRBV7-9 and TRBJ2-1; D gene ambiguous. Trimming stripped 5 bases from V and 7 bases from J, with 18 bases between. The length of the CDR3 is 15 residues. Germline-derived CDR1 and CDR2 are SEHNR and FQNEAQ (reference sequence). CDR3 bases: TGTGCCAGCAGCCCAAAACTCCGGATGGGGAATGAGCAGTTCTTC. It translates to CASSPKLRMGNEQFF.

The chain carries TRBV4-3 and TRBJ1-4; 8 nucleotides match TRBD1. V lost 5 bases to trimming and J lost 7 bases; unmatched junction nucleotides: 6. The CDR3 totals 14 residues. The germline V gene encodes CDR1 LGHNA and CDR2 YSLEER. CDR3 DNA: TGCGCCAGCAGCACAGACAGGGGACGTGAAAAACTGTTTTTT. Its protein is CASSTDRGREKLFF.

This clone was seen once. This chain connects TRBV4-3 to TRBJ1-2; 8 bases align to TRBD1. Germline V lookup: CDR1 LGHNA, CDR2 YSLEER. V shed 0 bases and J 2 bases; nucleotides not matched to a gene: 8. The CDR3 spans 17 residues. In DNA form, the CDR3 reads TGCGCCAGCAGCCAAGATCCACCCGGACAGGGCAACTATGGCTACACCTTC. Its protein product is CASSQDPPGQGNYGYTF.

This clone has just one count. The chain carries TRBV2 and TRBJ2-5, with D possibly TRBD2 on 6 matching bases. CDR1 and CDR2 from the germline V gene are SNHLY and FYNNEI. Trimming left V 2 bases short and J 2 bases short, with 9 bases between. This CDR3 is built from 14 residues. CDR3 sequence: CASSEPGGQETQYF. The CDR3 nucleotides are TGTGCCAGCAGTGAACCCGGGGGTCAAGAGACCCAGTACTTC. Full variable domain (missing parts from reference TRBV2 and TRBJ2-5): EPEVTQTPSHQVTQMGQEVILRCVPISNHLYFYWYRQILGQKVEFLVSFYNNEISEKSEIFDDQFSVERPDGSNFTLKIRSTKLEDSAMYFCASSEPGGQETQYFGPGTRLLVL.

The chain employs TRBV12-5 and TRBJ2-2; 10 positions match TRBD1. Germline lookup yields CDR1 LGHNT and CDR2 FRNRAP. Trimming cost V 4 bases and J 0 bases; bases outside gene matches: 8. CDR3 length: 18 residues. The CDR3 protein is CASGSYPGTGANTGELFF. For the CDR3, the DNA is TGTGCTAGTGGTTCCTATCCCGGGACAGGGGCGAACACCGGGGAGCTGTTTTTT.

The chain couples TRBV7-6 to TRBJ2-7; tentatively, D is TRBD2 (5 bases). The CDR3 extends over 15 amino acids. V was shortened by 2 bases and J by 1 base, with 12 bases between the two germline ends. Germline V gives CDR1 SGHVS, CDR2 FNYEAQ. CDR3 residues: CASSLTAVRSYEQYF. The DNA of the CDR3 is TGTGCCAGCAGCTTAACAGCGGTAAGATCCTACGAGCAGTACTTC.

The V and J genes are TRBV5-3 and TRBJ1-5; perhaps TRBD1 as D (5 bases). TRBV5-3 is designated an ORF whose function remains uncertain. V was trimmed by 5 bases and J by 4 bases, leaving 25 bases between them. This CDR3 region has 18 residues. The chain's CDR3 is CARRPRRGDGIANQPQHF. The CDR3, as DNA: TGTGCCAGAAGGCCCAGGCGAGGGGACGGGATAGCAAATCAGCCCCAGCATTTT.

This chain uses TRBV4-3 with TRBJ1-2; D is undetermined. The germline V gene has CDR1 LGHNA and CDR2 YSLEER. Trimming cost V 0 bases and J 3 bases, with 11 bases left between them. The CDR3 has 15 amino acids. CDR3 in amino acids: CASSQEIRTDYGYTF. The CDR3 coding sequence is TGCGCCAGCAGCCAAGAAATCCGAACAGACTATGGCTACACCTTC.

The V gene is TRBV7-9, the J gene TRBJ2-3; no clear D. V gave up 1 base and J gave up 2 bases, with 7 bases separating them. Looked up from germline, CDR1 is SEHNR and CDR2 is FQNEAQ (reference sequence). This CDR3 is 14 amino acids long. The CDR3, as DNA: TGTGCCAGCAGCTTAGGATACTCCACAGATACGCAGTATTTT. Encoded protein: CASSLGYSTDTQYF.

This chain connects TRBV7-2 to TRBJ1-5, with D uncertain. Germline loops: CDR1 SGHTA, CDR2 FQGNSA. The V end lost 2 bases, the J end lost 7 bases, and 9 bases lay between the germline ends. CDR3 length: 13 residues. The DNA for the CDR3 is TGTGCCAGCAGCTTACTGGTTGAACAGCCCCAGCATTTT. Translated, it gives CASSLLVEQPQHF.

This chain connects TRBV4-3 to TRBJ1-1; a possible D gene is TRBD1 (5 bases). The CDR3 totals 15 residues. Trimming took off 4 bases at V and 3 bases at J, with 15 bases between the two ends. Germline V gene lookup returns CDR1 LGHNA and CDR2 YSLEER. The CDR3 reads CASSPTGPWDTEAFF. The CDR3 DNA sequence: TGCGCCAGCAGCCCTACAGGACCTTGGGACACTGAAGCTTTCTTT.

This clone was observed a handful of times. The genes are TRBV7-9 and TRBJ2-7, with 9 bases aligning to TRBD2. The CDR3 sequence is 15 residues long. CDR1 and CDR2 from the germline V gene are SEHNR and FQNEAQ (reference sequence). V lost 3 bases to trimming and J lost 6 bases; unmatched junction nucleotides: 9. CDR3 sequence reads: CASSFIGGGAAEQYF. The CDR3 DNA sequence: TGTGCCAGCAGCTTTATAGGCGGGGGGGCCGCCGAGCAGTACTTC.

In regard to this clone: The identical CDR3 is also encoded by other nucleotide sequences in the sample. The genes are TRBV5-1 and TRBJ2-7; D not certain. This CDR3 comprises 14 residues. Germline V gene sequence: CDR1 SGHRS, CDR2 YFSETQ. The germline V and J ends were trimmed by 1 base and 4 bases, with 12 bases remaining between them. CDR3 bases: TGCGCCAGCAGCTTGAAGGACGGGTTTTACGAGCAGTACTTC. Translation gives CASSLKDGFYEQYF. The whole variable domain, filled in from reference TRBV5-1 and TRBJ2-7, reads KAGVTQTPRYLIKTRGQQVTLSCSPISGHRSVSWYQQTPGQGLQFLFEYFSETQRNKGNFPGRFSGRQFSNSRSEMNVSTLELGDSALYLCASSLKDGFYEQYFGPGTRLTVT.

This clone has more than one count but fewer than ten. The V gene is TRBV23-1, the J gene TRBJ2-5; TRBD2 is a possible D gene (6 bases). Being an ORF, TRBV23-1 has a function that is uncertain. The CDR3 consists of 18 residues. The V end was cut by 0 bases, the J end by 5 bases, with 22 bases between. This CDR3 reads CASSQSITSSLNVETQYF. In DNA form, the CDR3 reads TGCGCCAGCAGTCAATCGATTACTAGCTCATTAAACGTGGAGACCCAGTACTTC.

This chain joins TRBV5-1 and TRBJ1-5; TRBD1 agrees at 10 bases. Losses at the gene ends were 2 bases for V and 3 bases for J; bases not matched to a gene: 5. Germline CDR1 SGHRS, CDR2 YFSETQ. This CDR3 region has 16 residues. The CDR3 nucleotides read TGCGCCAGCAGCTTAAGGACAGGGGGAAACAATCAGCCCCAGCATTTT. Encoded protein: CASSLRTGGNNQPQHF.

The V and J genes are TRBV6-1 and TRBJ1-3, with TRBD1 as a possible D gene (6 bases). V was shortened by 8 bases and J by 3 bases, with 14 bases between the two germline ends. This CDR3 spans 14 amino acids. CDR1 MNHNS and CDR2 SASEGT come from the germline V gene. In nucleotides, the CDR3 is TGTGCCAGCTCCCCGGCAGGGGTTGGAAACACCATATATTTT. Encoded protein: CASSPAGVGNTIYF.

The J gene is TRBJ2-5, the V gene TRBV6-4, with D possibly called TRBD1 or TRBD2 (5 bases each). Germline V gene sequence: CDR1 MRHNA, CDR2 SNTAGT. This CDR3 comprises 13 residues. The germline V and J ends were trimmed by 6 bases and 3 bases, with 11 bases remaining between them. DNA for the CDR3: TGTGCCAGCAGCCCGGGGCCCGAAGAGACCCAGTACTTC. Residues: CASSPGPEETQYF.

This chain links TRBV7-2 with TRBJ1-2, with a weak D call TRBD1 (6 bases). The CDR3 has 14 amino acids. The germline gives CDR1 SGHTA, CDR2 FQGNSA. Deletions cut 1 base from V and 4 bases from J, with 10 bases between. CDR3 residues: CASSLDVGGYGYTF. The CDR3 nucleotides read TGTGCCAGCAGCTTAGATGTAGGGGGCTATGGCTACACCTTC.

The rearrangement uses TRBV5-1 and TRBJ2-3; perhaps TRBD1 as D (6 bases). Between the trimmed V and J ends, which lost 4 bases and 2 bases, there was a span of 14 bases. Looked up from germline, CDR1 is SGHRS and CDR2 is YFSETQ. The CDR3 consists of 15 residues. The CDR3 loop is CASSLSLGATDTQYF. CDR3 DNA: TGCGCCAGCAGCCTTTCCTTGGGGGCCACAGATACGCAGTATTTT.

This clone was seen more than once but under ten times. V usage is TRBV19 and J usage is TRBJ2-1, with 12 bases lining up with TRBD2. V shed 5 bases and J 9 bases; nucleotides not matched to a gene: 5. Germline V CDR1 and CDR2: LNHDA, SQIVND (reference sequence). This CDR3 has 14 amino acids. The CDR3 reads CASSPTSGGSEQFF. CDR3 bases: TGTGCCAGTAGTCCGACTAGCGGGGGTTCTGAGCAGTTCTTC.

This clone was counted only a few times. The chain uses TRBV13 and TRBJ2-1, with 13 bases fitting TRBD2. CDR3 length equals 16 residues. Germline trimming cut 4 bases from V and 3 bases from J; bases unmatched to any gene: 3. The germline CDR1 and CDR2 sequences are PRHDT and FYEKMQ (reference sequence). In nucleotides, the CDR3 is TGTGCCAGCAGCTCCGGGACTAGCGGGGACTACAATGAGCAGTTCTTC. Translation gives CASSSGTSGDYNEQFF.